This TCR beta chain was identified during a study of early stage breast cancer tumors. Libraries were prepared by immunoSEQ multiplex PCR; TCRdb keeps only in-frame clonotypes and omits some of them. The sample lists tens of thousands of clones; almost 75% were seen once. V shed 7 bases and J 5 bases; nucleotides not matched to a gene: 15. Germline V gene data show CDR1 as LNHDA and CDR2 as SQIVND (reference sequence). The CDR3 is 17 residues long. The study's findings and limits: Compared with adjacent normal breast, tumors showed about 2.3-fold denser, more clonal T cells.

Points on this clone: Its antigen is currently unknown.

The chain combines TRBV19 with TRBJ2-1, with 9 bases lining up with TRBD1. The sequence was obtained from a person younger than 45 with breast cancer. Sequencing used breast tumor tissue. The CDR3 loop reads CASKRTRDREWDNEQFF. The CDR3 DNA reads TGTGCCAGTAAACGAACGCGGGACAGGGAGTGGGACAATGAGCAGTTCTTC.